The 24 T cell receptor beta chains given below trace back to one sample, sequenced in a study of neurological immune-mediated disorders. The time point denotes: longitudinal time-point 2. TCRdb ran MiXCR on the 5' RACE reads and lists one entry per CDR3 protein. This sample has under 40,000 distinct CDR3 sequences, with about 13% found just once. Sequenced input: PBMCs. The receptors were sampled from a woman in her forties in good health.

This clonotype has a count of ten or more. CDR3 sequence reads: CASSFNRANTEAFF. CDR3 DNA: TGTGCCAGCAGCTTTAACAGGGCCAACACTGAAGCTTTCTTT. The chain has TRBV5-5 and TRBJ1-1, with D maybe TRBD1 (6 bases). Germline CDR1 SGHKS, CDR2 YYEKEE (reference sequence). The CDR3 runs 14 residues. Trimming took off 2 bases at V and 2 bases at J, with 10 bases between the two ends.

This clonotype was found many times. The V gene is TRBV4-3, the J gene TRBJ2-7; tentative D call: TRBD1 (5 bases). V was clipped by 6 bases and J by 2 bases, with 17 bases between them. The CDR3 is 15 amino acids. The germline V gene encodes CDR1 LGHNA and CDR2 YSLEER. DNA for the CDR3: TGCGCCAGCAGGAACCTGTTAAGGGGTCCCTACGAGCAGTACTTC. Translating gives CASRNLLRGPYEQYF.

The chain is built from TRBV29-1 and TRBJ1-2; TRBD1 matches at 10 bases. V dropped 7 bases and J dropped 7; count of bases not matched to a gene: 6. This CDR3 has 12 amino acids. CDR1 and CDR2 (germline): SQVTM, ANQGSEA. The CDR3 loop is CSGRDRGGGYTF. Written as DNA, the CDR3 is TGCAGCGGACGGGACAGGGGCGGTGGCTACACCTTC.

The CDR3 reads CASSQGQGEAFF. Written as DNA, the CDR3 is TGTGCCAGCAGCCAAGGGCAGGGGGAAGCTTTCTTT. J is TRBJ1-1 and V is TRBV3-1; a weak D match, TRBD1 (6 bases). The ends were cut back, 1 base at V and 8 bases at J, with 8 bases in the middle. Germline CDR1 LGHDT, CDR2 YNNKEL (reference sequence). This CDR3 spans 12 amino acids.

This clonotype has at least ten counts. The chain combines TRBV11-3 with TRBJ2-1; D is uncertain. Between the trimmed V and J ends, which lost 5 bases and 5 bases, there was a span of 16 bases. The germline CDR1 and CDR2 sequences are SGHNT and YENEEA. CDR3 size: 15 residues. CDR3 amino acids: CASSRGIGRDNEQFF. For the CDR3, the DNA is TGTGCCAGCAGCCGCGGTATCGGGCGAGACAATGAGCAGTTCTTC.

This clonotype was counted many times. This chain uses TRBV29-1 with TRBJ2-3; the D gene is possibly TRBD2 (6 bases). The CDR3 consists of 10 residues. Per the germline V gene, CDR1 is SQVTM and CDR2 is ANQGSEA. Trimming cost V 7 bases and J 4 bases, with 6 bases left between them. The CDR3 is CSGGADTQYF. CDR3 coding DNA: TGCAGCGGGGGGGCAGATACGCAGTATTTT.

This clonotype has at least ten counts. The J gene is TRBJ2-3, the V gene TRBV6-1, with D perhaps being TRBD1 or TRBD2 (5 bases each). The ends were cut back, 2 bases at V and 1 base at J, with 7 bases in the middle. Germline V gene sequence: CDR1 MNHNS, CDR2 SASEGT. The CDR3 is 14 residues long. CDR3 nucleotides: TGTGCCAGCAGTGAATTGGGGGGCACAGATACGCAGTATTTT. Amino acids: CASSELGGTDTQYF.

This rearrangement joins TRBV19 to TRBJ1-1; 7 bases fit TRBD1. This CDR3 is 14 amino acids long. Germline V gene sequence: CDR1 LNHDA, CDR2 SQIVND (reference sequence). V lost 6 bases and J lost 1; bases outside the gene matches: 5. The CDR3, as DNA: TGTGCCAGTAGGACCTCAGGGGGGAACACTGAAGCTTTCTTT. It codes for CASRTSGGNTEAFF.

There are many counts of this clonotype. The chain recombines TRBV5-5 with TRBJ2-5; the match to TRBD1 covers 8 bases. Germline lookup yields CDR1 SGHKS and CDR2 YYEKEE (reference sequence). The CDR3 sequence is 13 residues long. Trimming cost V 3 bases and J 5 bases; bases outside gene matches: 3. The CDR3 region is CASSSDRVETQYF. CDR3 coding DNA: TGTGCCAGCAGCTCGGACAGGGTGGAGACCCAGTACTTC. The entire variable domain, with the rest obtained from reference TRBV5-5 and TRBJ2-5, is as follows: DAGVTQSPTHLIKTRGQQVTLRCSPISGHKSVSWYQQVLGQGPQFIFQYYEKEERGRGNFPDRFSARQFPNYSSELNVNALLLGDSALYLCASSSDRVETQYFGPGTRLLVL.

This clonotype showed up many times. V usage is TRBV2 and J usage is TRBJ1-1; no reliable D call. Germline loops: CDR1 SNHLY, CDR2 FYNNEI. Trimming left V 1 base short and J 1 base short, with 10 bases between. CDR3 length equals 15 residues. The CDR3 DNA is TGTGCCAGCAGTGAAGGGTTGATATCGAACACTGAAGCTTTCTTT. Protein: CASSEGLISNTEAFF.

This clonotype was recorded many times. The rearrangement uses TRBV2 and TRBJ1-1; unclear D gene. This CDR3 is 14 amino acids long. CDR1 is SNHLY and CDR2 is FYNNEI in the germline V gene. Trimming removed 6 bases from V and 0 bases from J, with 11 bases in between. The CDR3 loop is CASRGGRMNTEAFF. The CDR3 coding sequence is TGTGCCAGCAGGGGTGGCAGGATGAACACTGAAGCTTTCTTT.

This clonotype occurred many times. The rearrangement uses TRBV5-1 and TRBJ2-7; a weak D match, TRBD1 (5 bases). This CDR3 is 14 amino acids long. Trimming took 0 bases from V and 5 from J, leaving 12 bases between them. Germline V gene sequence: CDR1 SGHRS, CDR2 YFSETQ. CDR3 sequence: CASSLVPGLDEQYF. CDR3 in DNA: TGCGCCAGCAGCTTGGTGCCAGGGTTGGACGAGCAGTACTTC.

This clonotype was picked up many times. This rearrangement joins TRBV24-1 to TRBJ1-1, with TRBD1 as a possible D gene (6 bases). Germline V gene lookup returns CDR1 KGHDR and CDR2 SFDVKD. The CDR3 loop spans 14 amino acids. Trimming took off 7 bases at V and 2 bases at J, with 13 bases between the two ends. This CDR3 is CATRETGPNTEAFF. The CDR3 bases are TGTGCCACCAGGGAGACAGGACCAAACACTGAAGCTTTCTTT.

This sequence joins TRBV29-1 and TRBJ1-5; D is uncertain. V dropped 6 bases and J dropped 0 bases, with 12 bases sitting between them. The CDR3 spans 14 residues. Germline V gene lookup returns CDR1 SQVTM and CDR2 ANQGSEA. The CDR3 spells CSVSGLDSNQPQHF. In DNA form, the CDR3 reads TGCAGCGTCAGCGGACTGGATAGCAATCAGCCCCAGCATTTT.

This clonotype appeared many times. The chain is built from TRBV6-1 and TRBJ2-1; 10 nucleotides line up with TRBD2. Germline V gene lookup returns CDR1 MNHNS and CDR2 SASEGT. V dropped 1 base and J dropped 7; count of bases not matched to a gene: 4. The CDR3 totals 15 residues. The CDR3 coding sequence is TGTGCCAGCAGTGAAGAGGCTAGCGGGAGTAATGAGCAGTTCTTC. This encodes CASSEEASGSNEQFF.

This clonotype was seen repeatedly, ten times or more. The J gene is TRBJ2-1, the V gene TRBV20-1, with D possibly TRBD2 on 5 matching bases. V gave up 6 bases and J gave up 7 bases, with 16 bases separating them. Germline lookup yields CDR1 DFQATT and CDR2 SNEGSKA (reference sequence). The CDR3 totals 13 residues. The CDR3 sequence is CSASEGSGNEQFF. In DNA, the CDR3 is TGCAGTGCGAGCGAGGGCTCGGGGAATGAGCAGTTCTTC.

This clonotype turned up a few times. In DNA form, the CDR3 reads TGTGCCAGCACCAACGGGCTCGTGGCGGGACGGGAGCAGTTCTTC. Protein: CASTNGLVAGREQFF. This chain links TRBV6-2 or TRBV6-3 with TRBJ2-1; D possibly corresponds to TRBD2 (6 bases). Germline V gene lookup returns CDR1 MNHEY and CDR2 SVGEGT. Trimming shortened V by 7 bases and J by 10 bases, and 23 bases separated the two germline ends. This CDR3 comprises 15 residues.

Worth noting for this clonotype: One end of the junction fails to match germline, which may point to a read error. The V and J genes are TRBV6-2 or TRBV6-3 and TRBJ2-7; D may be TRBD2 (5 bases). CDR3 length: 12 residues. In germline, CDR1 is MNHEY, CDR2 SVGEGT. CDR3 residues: CASSPGNYEHDF. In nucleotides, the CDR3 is TGTGCCAGCAGTCCCGGGAACTACGAGCATGACTTC.

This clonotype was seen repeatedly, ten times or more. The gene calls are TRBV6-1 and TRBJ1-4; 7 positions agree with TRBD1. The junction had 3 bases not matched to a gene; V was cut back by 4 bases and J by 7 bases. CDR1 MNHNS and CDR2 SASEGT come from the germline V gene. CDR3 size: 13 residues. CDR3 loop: CASSVGTAEKLFF. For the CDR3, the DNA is TGTGCCAGCAGTGTGGGGACAGCTGAAAAACTGTTTTTT.

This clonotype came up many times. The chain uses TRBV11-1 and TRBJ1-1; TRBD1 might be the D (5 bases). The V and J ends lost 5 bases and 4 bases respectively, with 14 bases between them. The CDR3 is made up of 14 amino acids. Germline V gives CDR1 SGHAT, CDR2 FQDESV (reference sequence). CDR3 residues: CASSPRGVSTEAFF. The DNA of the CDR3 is TGTGCCAGCAGCCCAAGAGGGGTTAGCACTGAAGCTTTCTTT.

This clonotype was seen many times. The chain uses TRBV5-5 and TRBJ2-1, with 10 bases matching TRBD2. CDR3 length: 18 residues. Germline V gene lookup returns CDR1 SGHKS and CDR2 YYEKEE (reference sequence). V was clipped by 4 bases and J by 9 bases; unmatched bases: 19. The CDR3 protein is CASSPSASATSGAREQFF. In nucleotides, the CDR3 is TGTGCCAGCAGCCCTTCGGCCTCAGCCACTAGCGGGGCTCGTGAGCAGTTCTTC.

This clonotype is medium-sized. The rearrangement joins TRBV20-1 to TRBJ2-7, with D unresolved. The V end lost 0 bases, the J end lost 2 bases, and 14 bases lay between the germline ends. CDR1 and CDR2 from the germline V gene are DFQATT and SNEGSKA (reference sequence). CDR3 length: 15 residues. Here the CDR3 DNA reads TGCAGTGCTAGAGATACGACCCGCAACCCCTACGAGCAGTACTTC. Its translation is CSARDTTRNPYEQYF.

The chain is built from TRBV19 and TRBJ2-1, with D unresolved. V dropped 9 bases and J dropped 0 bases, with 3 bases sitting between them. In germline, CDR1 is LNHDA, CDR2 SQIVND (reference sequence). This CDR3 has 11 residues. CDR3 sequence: CASLSYNEQFF. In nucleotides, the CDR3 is TGTGCCAGCCTCTCCTACAATGAGCAGTTCTTC.

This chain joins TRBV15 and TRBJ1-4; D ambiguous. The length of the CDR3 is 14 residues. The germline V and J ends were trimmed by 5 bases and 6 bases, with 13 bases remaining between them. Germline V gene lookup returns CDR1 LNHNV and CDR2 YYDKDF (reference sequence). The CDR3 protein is CATSPDLKDEKLFF. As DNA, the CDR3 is TGTGCCACCAGCCCGGATCTTAAGGATGAAAAACTGTTTTTT.